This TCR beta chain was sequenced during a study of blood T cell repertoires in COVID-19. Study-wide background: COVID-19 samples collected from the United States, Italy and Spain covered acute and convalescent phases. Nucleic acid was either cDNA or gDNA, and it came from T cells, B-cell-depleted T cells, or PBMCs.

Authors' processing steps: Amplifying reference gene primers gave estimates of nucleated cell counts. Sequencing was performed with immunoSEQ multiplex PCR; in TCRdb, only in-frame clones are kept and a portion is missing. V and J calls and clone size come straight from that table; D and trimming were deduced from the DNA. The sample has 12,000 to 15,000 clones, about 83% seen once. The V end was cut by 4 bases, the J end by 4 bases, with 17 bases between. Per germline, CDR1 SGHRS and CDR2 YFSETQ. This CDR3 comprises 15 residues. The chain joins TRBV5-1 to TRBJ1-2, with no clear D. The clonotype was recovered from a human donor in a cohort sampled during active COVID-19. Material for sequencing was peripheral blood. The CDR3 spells CASSDASGHGYGYTF. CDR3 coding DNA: TGCGCCAGCAGCGACGCCTCGGGTCACGGCTATGGCTACACCTTC.